What follows are 18 T cell receptor beta chains derived from one specimen sequenced in a study of long-term antiretroviral therapy in people with HIV (dated by TCRdb to between 2020 and 2023). The immunoSEQ hsTCRB v3.0 assay was used at survey level resolution for TRB variable region sequencing. The table comes from immuneACCESS by way of TCRdb, which keeps in-frame sequences with V and J called. Part of the clones is missing from these tables; in studies checked, under half for an unresolved V gene and the rest for unknown reasons. This sample is represented by some 31,000 clones; approximately 84% of them were singletons. Of the sample, approximately 8.4% falls within the top ten clones. The material sequenced was unsorted PBMCs, taken 3.1 years after starting antiretroviral therapy. The source of these receptors is a woman between 50 and 59 years old with HIV.

The chain couples TRBV15 to TRBJ1-5; TRBD1 matches at 11 bases. The CDR3 runs to 14 residues. V shed 6 bases and J 6 bases; nucleotides not matched to a gene: 4. Germline V gene lookup returns CDR1 LNHNV and CDR2 YYDKDF (reference sequence). CDR3 loop: CATRLDRGLQPQHF. Here the CDR3 DNA reads TGTGCCACCAGACTGGACAGGGGGCTTCAGCCCCAGCATTTT.

The genes are TRBV5-4 and TRBJ1-6; D unresolved. V was trimmed by 1 base and J by 8 bases, leaving 10 bases between them. Germline loops: CDR1 SGHNT, CDR2 YYREEE (reference sequence). The CDR3 runs 14 residues. The CDR3, as DNA: TGTGCCAGCAGCTTGAACCCCAGAGATTCACCCCTCCACTTT. This gives the protein CASSLNPRDSPLHF.

V is TRBV5-5 and J is TRBJ2-1; D remains unclear. V lost 2 bases, J lost 1 base, and 10 bases lay in between. The CDR3 is made up of 15 amino acids. CDR1 is SGHKS, CDR2 YYEKEE, per germline (reference sequence). The CDR3 bases are TGTGCCAGCAGCTTTCGGTTAGAATCCTACAATGAGCAGTTCTTC. Translating gives CASSFRLESYNEQFF.

The genes are TRBV6-6 and TRBJ2-1, with no clear D. Germline V CDR1 and CDR2: MNHNY, SVGAGI (reference sequence). The CDR3 has 14 residues. Trimming shortened V by 5 bases and J by 0 bases, and 8 bases separated the two germline ends. The CDR3 nucleotides read TGTGCCAGCAGTCGACGGAGCTCCTACAATGAGCAGTTCTTC. This sequence encodes CASSRRSSYNEQFF.

The DNA of the CDR3 is TGTGCCAGCAGCTTAGATCCGGGGCCCTACAATGAGCAGTTCTTC. This codes for CASSLDPGPYNEQFF. V gene TRBV7-7 combines with J gene TRBJ2-1, with D possibly being TRBD1 or TRBD2 (5 bases each). CDR1 SSHAT and CDR2 FNYEAQ come from the germline V gene (reference sequence). This CDR3 region has 15 residues. V lost 1 base and J 2 bases, leaving 9 bases between the germline ends.

This clone showed up just once. The chain couples TRBV6-6 to TRBJ2-6, with TRBD1 as a possible D gene (5 bases). From germline, CDR1 is MNHNY and CDR2 SVGAGI (reference sequence). The CDR3 sequence is 15 residues long. The germline V and J ends were trimmed by 4 bases and 4 bases, with 11 bases remaining between them. The chain's CDR3 is CASSLGAGGANVLTF. The DNA of the CDR3 is TGTGCCAGCAGTTTAGGGGCAGGCGGGGCCAACGTCCTGACTTTC.

The chain has TRBV19 and TRBJ2-3; perhaps TRBD2 as D (5 bases). V was shortened by 2 bases and J by 3 bases, with 12 bases between the two germline ends. Germline V lookup: CDR1 LNHDA, CDR2 SQIVND (reference sequence). CDR3 length equals 15 residues. The CDR3 loop is CASSIQLAPTDTQYF. The CDR3 coding sequence is TGTGCCAGTAGTATACAGCTAGCCCCTACAGATACGCAGTATTTT.

V and J are TRBV11-2 and TRBJ2-1; 14 bases fit TRBD2. The junction had 3 bases not matched to a gene; V was cut back by 5 bases and J by 6 bases. The CDR3 sequence is 15 residues long. Germline V CDR1 and CDR2: SGHAT, FQNNGV. The CDR3 spells CASSRLAGGFNEQFF. The CDR3 DNA sequence: TGTGCCAGCAGCCGACTAGCGGGGGGGTTCAATGAGCAGTTCTTC.

This sequence joins TRBV9 and TRBJ2-4; D gene uncertain. The V and J ends lost 3 bases and 3 bases respectively, with 16 bases between them. CDR3 length: 16 amino acids. Per germline, CDR1 SGDLS and CDR2 YYNGEE. In DNA, the CDR3 is TGTGCCAGCAGCGAACATGGGGAATGGGACAAAAACATTCAGTACTTC. Translation gives CASSEHGEWDKNIQYF.

This chain joins TRBV2 and TRBJ1-2; D not certain. With 5 bases removed from V and 4 bases from J, the gap between germline ends came to 17 bases. The CDR3 extends over 15 amino acids. Looked up from germline, CDR1 is SNHLY and CDR2 is FYNNEI. CDR3 sequence (DNA): TGTGCCAGCAGTTCCGCCTTGGCCGGACCCTATGGCTACACCTTC. As protein: CASSSALAGPYGYTF.

This clone has just a few counts. In DNA, the CDR3 is TGCGCCAGCACGGGGGCAACTAATGAAAAACTGTTTTTT. It yields the protein CASTGATNEKLFF. The chain joins TRBV5-1 to TRBJ1-4; D is perhaps TRBD1 (5 bases). This CDR3 has 13 amino acids. Germline V lookup: CDR1 SGHRS, CDR2 YFSETQ. Trimming cost V 6 bases and J 0 bases, with 6 bases left between them.

This rearrangement joins TRBV6-1 to TRBJ2-2; possible D gene TRBD1, 5 bases. The CDR3 covers 16 residues. Germline loops: CDR1 MNHNS, CDR2 SASEGT. V was trimmed by 2 bases and J by 3 bases, leaving 13 bases between them. The DNA for the CDR3 is TGTGCCAGCAGTGAATTTCCCAGGGCGGACACCGGGGAGCTGTTTTTT. Residues: CASSEFPRADTGELFF.

This sequence joins TRBV7-9 and TRBJ2-2, with TRBD2 matching over 7 bases. V was clipped by 4 bases and J by 7 bases; unmatched bases: 6. The CDR3 runs to 14 residues. Germline values: CDR1 SEHNR, CDR2 FQNEAQ (reference sequence). The CDR3 sequence: CASSYVPSGGELFF. CDR3 nucleotides: TGTGCCAGCAGCTATGTCCCTAGCGGCGGGGAGCTGTTTTTT.

This chain connects TRBV4-1 to TRBJ2-3; 9 bases are shared with TRBD2. The ends lost 5 bases at V and 1 base at J; junction bases unmatched: 4. The length of the CDR3 is 15 residues. The germline CDR1 and CDR2 sequences are MGHRA and YSYEKL. The CDR3 DNA follows: TGCGCCAGCAGCGTCCAGCGGGGGGGCACAGATACGCAGTATTTT. Amino acid sequence: CASSVQRGGTDTQYF.

The rearrangement joins TRBV30 to TRBJ1-3; D might be TRBD1 (6 bases). V shed 5 bases and J shed 4 bases, with 9 bases lying between them. There are 12 residues in the CDR3. CDR1 is GTSNPN and CDR2 is SVGIG in the germline V gene (reference sequence). CDR3 bases: TGTGCCTGGGGCGGACAGGGAAACACCATATATTTT. Amino acids: CAWGGQGNTIYF.

V gene TRBV19 combines with J gene TRBJ1-6; D possibly corresponds to TRBD1 (5 bases). CDR1 is LNHDA and CDR2 is SQIVND in the germline V gene (reference sequence). The CDR3 is 14 residues long. V lost 3 bases and J lost 10, with 13 bases in between. The CDR3 reads CASSIPRERSPLHF. Here the CDR3 DNA reads TGTGCCAGTAGTATTCCCAGGGAGCGGTCACCCCTCCACTTT.

V and J are TRBV7-9 and TRBJ2-7; 8 bases agree with TRBD1. Per germline, CDR1 SEHNR and CDR2 FQNEAQ (reference sequence). V dropped 3 bases and J dropped 2; count of bases not matched to a gene: 6. The CDR3 has 15 amino acids. The CDR3 DNA reads as TGTGCCAGCAGCTTGACCGGGACAGGTACCTACGAGCAGTACTTC. Translated: CASSLTGTGTYEQYF.

V gene TRBV30 combines with J gene TRBJ1-3, with D perhaps matching TRBD1 (6 bases). V lost 8 bases and J 0 bases, leaving 8 bases between the germline ends. CDR1 is GTSNPN, CDR2 SVGIG, per germline (reference sequence). The CDR3 extends over 12 amino acids. The CDR3 nucleotides read TGTGCCGGGGGGCTCTCTGGAAACACCATATATTTT. This sequence encodes CAGGLSGNTIYF.